The next 23 T cell receptor beta chains were all read from a single sample in a study of early T cells in non-severe SARS-CoV-2 infection. From the 5' RACE reads, TCRdb called clonotypes with MiXCR, one entry per CDR3 protein. The sample lists over 75,000 distinct CDR3 sequences; about 16% were seen once. The sample comprised whole blood. These TCRs come from an adult who was a healthcare worker with PCR-confirmed SARS-CoV-2 infection or an uninfected control (not recorded which).

The rearrangement links TRBV4-2 to TRBJ2-5; 12 bases agree with TRBD2. Germline lookup yields CDR1 LGHNA and CDR2 YNFKEQ. This CDR3 contains 17 residues. Trimming cost V 1 base and J 6 bases; bases outside gene matches: 9. The CDR3 sequence is CASSQVLAGGPPKTQYF. In nucleotides, the CDR3 is TGTGCCAGCAGCCAAGTGCTAGCGGGAGGGCCCCCCAAGACCCAGTACTTC.

This clonotype was seen more than once but under ten times. CDR3 protein: CASSLMGGVNTEAFF. As DNA, the CDR3 is TGTGCCAGCAGCTTAATGGGAGGGGTTAACACTGAAGCTTTCTTT. The rearrangement links TRBV3-1 to TRBJ1-1; possible D gene TRBD1, 5 bases. CDR1 and CDR2 from the germline V gene are LGHDT and YNNKEL (reference sequence). The V end lost 5 bases, the J end lost 2 bases, and 15 bases lay between the germline ends. The CDR3 has 15 amino acids.

This chain links TRBV29-1 with TRBJ1-1; D possibly corresponds to TRBD1 (6 bases). This CDR3 is built from 12 residues. Trimming took off 4 bases at V and 7 bases at J, with 13 bases between the two ends. Germline CDR1 and CDR2: SQVTM and ANQGSEA. CDR3 loop: CSVVGADNEAFF. CDR3 DNA sequence: TGCAGCGTTGTGGGGGCAGACAATGAAGCTTTCTTT.

A few counts support this clonotype. The V gene is TRBV6-5, the J gene TRBJ2-5; TRBD2 aligns across 11 bases. V lost 3 bases and J lost 5; bases outside the gene matches: 14. The CDR3 totals 18 residues. Germline assignment: CDR1 MNHEY and CDR2 SVGAGI. The CDR3 region is CASSYFPLAGAGAETQYF. In nucleotides, the CDR3 is TGTGCCAGCAGTTATTTTCCACTAGCGGGAGCGGGTGCGGAGACCCAGTACTTC.

This clonotype showed up just a few times. The V call is TRBV2, the J call TRBJ1-5, with D perhaps TRBD1 (6 bases). CDR1 is SNHLY, CDR2 FYNNEI, per germline. V was shortened by 11 bases and J by 4 bases, with 15 bases between the two germline ends. The CDR3 length is 13 residues. This CDR3 reads CASGVELNQPQHF. The CDR3, as DNA: TGTGCCTCAGGGGTTGAGCTGAATCAGCCCCAGCATTTT.

The chain joins TRBV7-9 to TRBJ2-3; 9 bases align to TRBD2. Looked up from germline, CDR1 is SEHNR and CDR2 is FQNEAQ (reference sequence). This CDR3 spans 17 amino acids. Trimming removed 5 bases from V and 2 bases from J; junction bases left unmatched: 11. CDR3 coding DNA: TGTGCCAGCAGCGTAAAATTAGCGGGAGTCCTCACAGATACGCAGTATTTT. Amino acid sequence: CASSVKLAGVLTDTQYF.

This clonotype appeared a few times. The chain carries TRBV28 and TRBJ2-1, with D tentatively TRBD2 (6 bases). The CDR3 extends over 15 amino acids. V shed 6 bases and J shed 6 bases, with 18 bases lying between them. The germline gives CDR1 MDHEN, CDR2 SYDVKM. The DNA of the CDR3 is TGTGCCAGCAGCCGGGGGACTGCACTCACCAATGAGCAGTTCTTC. It encodes CASSRGTALTNEQFF.

The chain combines TRBV7-9 with TRBJ2-1, with 10 bases identical to TRBD2. J gave up 4 bases and V 5 bases, and 8 bases lay outside the gene matches. This CDR3 has 16 amino acids. The V gene's germline CDR1 is SEHNR and CDR2 FQNEAQ (reference sequence). As DNA, the CDR3 is TGTGCCAGCAGCCCAAAGGGACTAGCGACGTACAATGAGCAGTTCTTC. Amino acids: CASSPKGLATYNEQFF.

The chain links TRBV6-5 to TRBJ2-1; D not certain. From germline, CDR1 is MNHEY and CDR2 SVGAGI. There are 12 residues in the CDR3. Trimming removed 6 bases from V and 7 bases from J, with 10 bases in between. This chain's CDR3 is CASSSTTNEQFF. The CDR3 bases are TGTGCCAGCAGCTCCACAACTAATGAGCAGTTCTTC.

The gene calls are TRBV4-1 and TRBJ2-5; no firm D call. Trimming removed 4 bases at V and 5 bases at J, with 11 bases between. This CDR3 is 13 amino acids long. CDR1 is MGHRA and CDR2 is YSYEKL in the germline V gene. The CDR3 DNA sequence: TGCGCCAGCAGCCGTACTACCCCGGAGACCCAGTACTTC. The encoded protein is CASSRTTPETQYF.

This clonotype was seen repeatedly, ten times or more. This chain joins TRBV7-6 and TRBJ2-1, with 13 positions matching TRBD2. Germline assignment: CDR1 SGHVS and CDR2 FNYEAQ. CDR3 length equals 16 residues. The trim removed 5 bases at V and 5 bases at J, leaving 6 bases unmatched. CDR3 coding DNA: TGTGCCAGCAGCCCATCAGGACTAGCGGGGGACAATGAGCAGTTCTTC. This gives the protein CASSPSGLAGDNEQFF.

At least ten counts were recorded for this clonotype. V and J are TRBV19 and TRBJ1-5; D remains unclear. Germline assignment: CDR1 LNHDA and CDR2 SQIVND (reference sequence). The V and J ends lost 3 bases and 3 bases respectively, with 9 bases between them. The CDR3 sequence is 14 residues long. The CDR3 is CASSMPGHNQPQHF. The CDR3 bases are TGTGCCAGTAGTATGCCCGGCCACAATCAGCCCCAGCATTTT. The complete variable domain, with remaining parts taken from reference TRBV19 and TRBJ1-5, reads DGGITQSPKYLFRKEGQNVTLSCEQNLNHDAMYWYRQDPGQGLRLIYYSQIVNDFQKGDIAEGYSVSREKKESFPLTVTSAQKNPTAFYLCASSMPGHNQPQHFGDGTRLSIL.

This clonotype was recorded a few times. The chain has TRBV11-2 and TRBJ2-7; 10 bases agree with TRBD1. The CDR3 runs to 15 residues. Germline loops: CDR1 SGHAT, CDR2 FQNNGV. Trimming at V came to 2 bases and at J to 3 bases, leaving 4 bases not matched to a gene. This CDR3 is CASSLRDRGGYEQYF. In nucleotides, the CDR3 is TGTGCCAGCAGCTTAAGGGACAGGGGAGGCTACGAGCAGTACTTC.

The chain combines TRBV25-1 with TRBJ2-1, with D maybe TRBD2 (6 bases). The CDR3 spans 13 residues. V lost 5 bases to trimming and J lost 3 bases, with 8 bases between them. Germline V lookup: CDR1 MGHDK, CDR2 SYGVNS. This CDR3 reads CASSKGLYNEQFF. In nucleotides, the CDR3 is TGTGCCAGCAGTAAGGGACTCTACAATGAGCAGTTCTTC.

This clonotype was recorded many times. This chain joins TRBV20-1 and TRBJ1-1; D perhaps matches TRBD1 (5 bases). There are 12 residues in the CDR3. Germline V gene data show CDR1 as DFQATT and CDR2 as SNEGSKA (reference sequence). The ends were cut back, 3 bases at V and 3 bases at J, with 8 bases in the middle. The CDR3 bases are TGCAGTGCTAGTGTAGGGGACACTGAAGCTTTCTTT. Its translation: CSASVGDTEAFF.

This sequence joins TRBV20-1 and TRBJ2-7, with D hard to call. Looked up from germline, CDR1 is DFQATT and CDR2 is SNEGSKA (reference sequence). Between the trimmed V and J ends, which lost 2 bases and 1 base, there was a span of 18 bases. CDR3 length equals 16 residues. The CDR3, as DNA: TGCAGTGCTAGACTGCTCTCCGAGACTGCGTCCTACGAGCAGTACTTC. As protein: CSARLLSETASYEQYF.

The rearrangement uses TRBV28 and TRBJ2-1; tentative D call: TRBD2 (5 bases). Trimming left V 6 bases short and J 2 bases short, with 14 bases between. This CDR3 contains 15 residues. Germline assignment: CDR1 MDHEN and CDR2 SYDVKM. The CDR3 loop reads CASSPPDSPYNEQFF. In nucleotides, the CDR3 is TGTGCCAGCAGCCCTCCGGACTCCCCCTACAATGAGCAGTTCTTC.

This clonotype has only a few counts. This chain uses TRBV9 with TRBJ2-7, with 7 bases aligning to TRBD2. The germline CDR1 and CDR2 sequences are SGDLS and YYNGEE. The CDR3 totals 15 residues. J lost 2 bases, V lost 0 bases, and 5 bases had no gene match. DNA for the CDR3: TGTGCCAGCAGCGTAGAACCTAGCGGAACCTACGAGCAGTACTTC. It codes for CASSVEPSGTYEQYF.

This chain connects TRBV12-3 or TRBV12-4 to TRBJ2-7, with D unclear. This CDR3 contains 14 residues. V lost 3 bases and J 2 bases, leaving 11 bases between the germline ends. The CDR3 protein is CASSFETTTYEQYF. The CDR3 nucleotides read TGTGCCAGCAGTTTTGAGACAACCACCTACGAGCAGTACTTC.

Only a few counts were recorded for this clonotype. The chain carries TRBV18 and TRBJ2-7; D gene ambiguous. Germline CDR1 KGHSH, CDR2 LQKENI. V lost 6 bases to trimming and J lost 7 bases, with 16 bases between them. The CDR3 consists of 13 residues. The CDR3 here is CASSEDGFEEQYF. The CDR3 DNA sequence: TGTGCCAGCTCCGAGGACGGGTTTGAGGAGCAGTACTTC.

This clonotype showed up just a few times. The J gene is TRBJ1-1, the V gene TRBV7-9; 8 positions match TRBD1. The CDR3 totals 14 residues. J lost 6 bases, V lost 2 bases, and 5 bases had no gene match. Germline V gene data show CDR1 as SEHNR and CDR2 as FQNEAQ (reference sequence). The CDR3 coding sequence is TGTGCCAGCAGCTTACAGGGGGCCGGGGCTGAAGCTTTCTTT. Its protein is CASSLQGAGAEAFF.

The CDR3 sequence is CASSQWGGGQPQHF. The DNA for the CDR3 is TGTGCCAGCAGCCAGTGGGGCGGGGGGCAGCCCCAGCATTTT. The chain recombines TRBV9 with TRBJ1-5, with a tentative D call TRBD1 (5 bases). There are 14 residues in the CDR3. Deletions cut 4 bases from V and 7 bases from J, with 15 bases between. CDR1 is SGDLS and CDR2 is YYNGEE in the germline V gene.

The gene calls are TRBV9 and TRBJ2-3; D is perhaps TRBD1 or TRBD2 (5 bases each). From germline, CDR1 is SGDLS and CDR2 YYNGEE. The V and J ends lost 0 bases and 5 bases respectively, with 13 bases between them. The CDR3 runs to 15 residues. The CDR3 sequence: CASSVVGRGLDTQYF. The CDR3 DNA reads as TGTGCCAGCAGCGTAGTAGGCCGGGGCCTAGATACGCAGTATTTT.